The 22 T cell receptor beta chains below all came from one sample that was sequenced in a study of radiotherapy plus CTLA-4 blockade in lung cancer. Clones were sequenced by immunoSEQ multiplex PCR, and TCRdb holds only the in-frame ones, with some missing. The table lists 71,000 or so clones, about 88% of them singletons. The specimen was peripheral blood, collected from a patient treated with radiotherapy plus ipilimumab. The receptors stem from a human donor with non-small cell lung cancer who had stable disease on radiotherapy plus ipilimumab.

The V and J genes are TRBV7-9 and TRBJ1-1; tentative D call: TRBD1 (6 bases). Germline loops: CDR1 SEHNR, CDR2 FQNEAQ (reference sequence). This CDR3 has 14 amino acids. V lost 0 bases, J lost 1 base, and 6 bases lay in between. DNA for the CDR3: TGTGCCAGCAGCTTAGCAGGGGGGAACACTGAAGCTTTCTTT. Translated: CASSLAGGNTEAFF.

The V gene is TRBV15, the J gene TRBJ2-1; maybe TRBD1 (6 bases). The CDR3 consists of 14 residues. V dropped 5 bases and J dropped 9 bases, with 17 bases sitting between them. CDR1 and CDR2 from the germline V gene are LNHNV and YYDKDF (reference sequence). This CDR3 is CATSLRGAVVEQFF. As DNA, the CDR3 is TGTGCCACCAGCCTCAGGGGTGCCGTTGTTGAGCAGTTCTTC.

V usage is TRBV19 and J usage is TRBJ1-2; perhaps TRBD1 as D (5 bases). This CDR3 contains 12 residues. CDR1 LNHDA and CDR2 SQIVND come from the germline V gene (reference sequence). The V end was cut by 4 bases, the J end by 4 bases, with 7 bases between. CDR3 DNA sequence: TGTGCCAGTAGTAAGGGGACCTATGGCTACACCTTC. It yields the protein CASSKGTYGYTF.

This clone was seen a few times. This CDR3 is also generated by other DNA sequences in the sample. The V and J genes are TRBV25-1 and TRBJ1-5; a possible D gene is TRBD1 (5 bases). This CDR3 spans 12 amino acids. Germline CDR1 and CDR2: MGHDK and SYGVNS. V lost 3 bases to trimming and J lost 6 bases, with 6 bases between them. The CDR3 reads CASSDGGQPQHF. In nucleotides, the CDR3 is TGTGCCAGCAGTGACGGGGGTCAGCCCCAGCATTTT.

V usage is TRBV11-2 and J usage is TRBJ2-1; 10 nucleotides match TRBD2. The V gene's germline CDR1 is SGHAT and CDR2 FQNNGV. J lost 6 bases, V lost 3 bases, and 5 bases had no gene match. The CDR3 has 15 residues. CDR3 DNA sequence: TGTGCCAGCAGCTTTCTAGCGGGAGCCGGCAATGAGCAGTTCTTC. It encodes CASSFLAGAGNEQFF.

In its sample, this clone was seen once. The CDR3 loop is CASSIAPQQRGKETQYF. The CDR3 DNA sequence: TGTGCCAGTAGTATAGCTCCACAACAGAGGGGAAAAGAGACCCAGTACTTC. The chain combines TRBV19 with TRBJ2-5; D is perhaps TRBD1 or TRBD2 (5 bases each). The CDR3 contains 17 residues. V shed 1 base and J shed 3 bases, with 18 bases lying between them. The germline V gene encodes CDR1 LNHDA and CDR2 SQIVND (reference sequence).

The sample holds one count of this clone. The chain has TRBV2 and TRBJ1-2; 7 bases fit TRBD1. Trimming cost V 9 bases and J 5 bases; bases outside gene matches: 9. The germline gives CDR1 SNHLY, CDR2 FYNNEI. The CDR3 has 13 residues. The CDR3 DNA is TGTGCCAGTACGTCTCCAGGGGGATATGGCTACACCTTC. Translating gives CASTSPGGYGYTF.

CDR3 DNA: TGTGCCAGCAGGACCGGGACAAGCGATGGCTACACCTTC. Translation gives CASRTGTSDGYTF. The chain couples TRBV28 to TRBJ1-2; TRBD1 might be the D (6 bases). Germline V CDR1 and CDR2: MDHEN, SYDVKM. The CDR3 spans 13 residues. The V end was cut by 6 bases, the J end by 6 bases, with 14 bases between.

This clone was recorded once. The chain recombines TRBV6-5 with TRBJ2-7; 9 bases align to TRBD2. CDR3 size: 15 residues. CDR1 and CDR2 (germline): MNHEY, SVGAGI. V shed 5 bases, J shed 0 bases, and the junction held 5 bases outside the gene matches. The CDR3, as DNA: TGTGCCAGCAGTGCACTAGCGGGCCGCTCCTACGAGCAGTACTTC. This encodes CASSALAGRSYEQYF.

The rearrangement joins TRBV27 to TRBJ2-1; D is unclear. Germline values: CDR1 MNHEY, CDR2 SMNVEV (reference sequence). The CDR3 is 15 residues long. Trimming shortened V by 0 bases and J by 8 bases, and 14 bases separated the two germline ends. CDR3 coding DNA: TGTGCCAGCAGTTTATCCCACCCCCGGTTGGATGAGCAGTTCTTC. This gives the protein CASSLSHPRLDEQFF.

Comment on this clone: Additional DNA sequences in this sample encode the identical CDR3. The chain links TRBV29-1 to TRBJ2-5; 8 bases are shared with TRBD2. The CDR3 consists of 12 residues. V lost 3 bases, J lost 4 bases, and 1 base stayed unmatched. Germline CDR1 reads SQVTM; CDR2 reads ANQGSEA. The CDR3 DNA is TGCAGCGTTGATCGGGGGGGAGAGACCCAGTACTTC. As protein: CSVDRGGETQYF. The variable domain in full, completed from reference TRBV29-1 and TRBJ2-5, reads SAVISQKPSRDICQRGTSLTIQCQVDSQVTMMFWYRQQPGQSLTLIATANQGSEATYESGFVIDKFPISRPNLTFSTLTVSNMSPEDSSIYLCSVDRGGETQYFGPGTRLLVL.

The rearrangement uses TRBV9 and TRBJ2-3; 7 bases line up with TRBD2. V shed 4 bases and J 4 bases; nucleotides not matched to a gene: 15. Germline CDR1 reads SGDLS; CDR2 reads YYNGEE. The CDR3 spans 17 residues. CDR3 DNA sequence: TGTGCCAGCAGCCAGCCGCGGGGGAATCGTGGGGCAGATACGCAGTATTTT. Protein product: CASSQPRGNRGADTQYF.

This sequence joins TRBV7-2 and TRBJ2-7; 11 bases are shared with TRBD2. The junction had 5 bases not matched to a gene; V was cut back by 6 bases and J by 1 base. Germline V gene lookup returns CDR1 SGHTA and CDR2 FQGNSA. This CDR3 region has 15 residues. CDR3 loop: CASRFTSGRSYEQYF. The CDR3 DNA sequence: TGTGCCAGCAGATTTACTAGCGGGAGATCCTACGAGCAGTACTTC.

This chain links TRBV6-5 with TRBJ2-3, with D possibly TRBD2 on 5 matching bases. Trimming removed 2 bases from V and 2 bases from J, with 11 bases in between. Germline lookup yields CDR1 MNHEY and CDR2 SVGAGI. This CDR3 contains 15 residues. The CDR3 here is CASSYRGLSTDTQYF. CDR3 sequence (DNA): TGTGCCAGCAGTTACCGCGGGCTCTCCACAGATACGCAGTATTTT.

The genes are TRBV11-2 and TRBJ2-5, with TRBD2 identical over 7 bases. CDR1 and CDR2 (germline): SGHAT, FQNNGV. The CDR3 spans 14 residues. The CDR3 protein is CATRLSGAKETQYF. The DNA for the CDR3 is TGTGCTACTCGACTGAGCGGGGCCAAAGAGACCCAGTACTTC. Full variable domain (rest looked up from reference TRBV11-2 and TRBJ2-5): EAGVAQSPRYKIIEKRQSVAFWCNPISGHATLYWYQQILGQGPKLLIQFQNNGVVDDSQLPKDRFSAERLKGVDSTLKIQPAKLEDSAVYLCATRLSGAKETQYFGPGTRLLVL.

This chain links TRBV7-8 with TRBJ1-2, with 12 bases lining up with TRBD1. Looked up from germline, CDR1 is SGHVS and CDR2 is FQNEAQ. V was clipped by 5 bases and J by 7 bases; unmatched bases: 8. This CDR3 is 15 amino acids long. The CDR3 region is CASSHRDRGLGGYTF. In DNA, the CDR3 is TGTGCCAGCAGCCACCGGGACAGGGGGCTAGGTGGCTACACCTTC.

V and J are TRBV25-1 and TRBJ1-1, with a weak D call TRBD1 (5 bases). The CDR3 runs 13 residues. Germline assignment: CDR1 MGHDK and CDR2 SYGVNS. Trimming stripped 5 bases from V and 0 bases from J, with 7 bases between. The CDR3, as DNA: TGTGCCAGCAGTCGGGGACTGAACACTGAAGCTTTCTTT. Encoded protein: CASSRGLNTEAFF.

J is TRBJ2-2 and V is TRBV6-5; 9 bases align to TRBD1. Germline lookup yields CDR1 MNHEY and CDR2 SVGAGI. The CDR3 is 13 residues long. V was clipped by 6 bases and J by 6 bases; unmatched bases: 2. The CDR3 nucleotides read TGTGCCAGCAGGCGACAGGGGGCCGGGGAGCTGTTTTTT. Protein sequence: CASRRQGAGELFF.

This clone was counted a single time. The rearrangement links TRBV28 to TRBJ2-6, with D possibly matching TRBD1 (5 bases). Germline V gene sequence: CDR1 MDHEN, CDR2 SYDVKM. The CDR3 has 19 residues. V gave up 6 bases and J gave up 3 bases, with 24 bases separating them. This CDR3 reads CASSRPGHLGRGGANVLTF. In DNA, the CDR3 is TGTGCCAGCAGCCGACCGGGTCATTTGGGGCGAGGTGGGGCCAACGTCCTGACTTTC.

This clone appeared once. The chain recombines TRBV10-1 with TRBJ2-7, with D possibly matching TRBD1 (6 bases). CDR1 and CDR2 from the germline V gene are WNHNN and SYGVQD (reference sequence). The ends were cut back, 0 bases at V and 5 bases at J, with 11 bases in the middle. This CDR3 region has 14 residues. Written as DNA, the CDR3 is TGCGCCAGCAGTGAGTCCAGGGGCTCGAACGAGCAGTACTTC. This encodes CASSESRGSNEQYF.

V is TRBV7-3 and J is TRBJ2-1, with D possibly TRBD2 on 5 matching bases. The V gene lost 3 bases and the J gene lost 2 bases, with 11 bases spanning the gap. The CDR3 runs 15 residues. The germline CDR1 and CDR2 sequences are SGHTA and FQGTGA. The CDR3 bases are TGTGCCAGCAGCTTCCGCCTAGCTACCTACAATGAGCAGTTCTTC. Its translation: CASSFRLATYNEQFF.

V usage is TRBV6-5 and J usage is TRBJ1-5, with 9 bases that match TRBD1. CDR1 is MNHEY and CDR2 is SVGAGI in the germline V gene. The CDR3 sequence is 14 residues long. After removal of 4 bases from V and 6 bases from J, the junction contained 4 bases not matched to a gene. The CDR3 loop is CASSWGQGFQPQHF. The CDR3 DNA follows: TGTGCCAGCAGTTGGGGACAGGGATTTCAGCCCCAGCATTTT.